The source of this T cell receptor (beta chain) is a study of response to subunit inactivated influenza vaccine. Regarding the study as a whole: Each seasonal influenza vaccination recruits few new T cells, the authors suggested.

Trimming shortened V by 10 bases and J by 4 bases, and 16 bases separated the two germline ends. The germline gives CDR1 MNHEY, CDR2 SVGEGT. The CDR3 sequence is 13 residues long. This clonotype was seen only a few times. Its matching antigen is unknown. In TCRdb, the RT-PCR reads were re-called with MiXCR into one record per CDR3 protein. The repertoire includes roughly 650,000 distinct CDR3 sequences, about 15% of them detected once, and about 9.9% sits in the top ten. The TCR was taken from a man aged 45-65 years who received an inactivated influenza vaccine. V and J are TRBV6-2 or TRBV6-3 and TRBJ1-1; perhaps TRBD1 as D (5 bases). The source was PBMCs from blood, collected about 13 days after vaccination. The DNA of the CDR3 is TGTGCCACTAGGCAGGGCCTCGGCACTGAAGCTTTCTTT. This codes for CATRQGLGTEAFF.